This passage covers 12 T cell receptor beta chains from one sample sequenced in a study of cytomegalovirus exposure and HLA in healthy donors (dated by TCRdb to 2017 to 2019). Libraries were constructed by the immunoSEQ multiplex PCR assay. The multiplex PCR relied on a mix of 60 forward primers for TCR Vbeta segments and 13 reverse primers for TCR Jbeta segments. This is the immuneACCESS table as TCRdb keeps it, with only in-frame sequences that have V and J called. A part of the clones is gone; compared with another copy, unresolved V genes explain less than half, and the rest is unexplained. The sample table contains over 150,000 clones; only one count was recorded for about 80% of them. The ten top clones hold roughly 3% of the sample. Sequences were obtained from PBMCs. Receptors were obtained from a woman aged 25 to 39 in good health and CMV-seronegative.

This chain links TRBV9 with TRBJ1-1, with D tentatively TRBD1 (6 bases). The V gene's germline CDR1 is SGDLS and CDR2 YYNGEE. V lost 2 bases, J lost 4 bases, and 12 bases lay in between. The CDR3 contains 14 residues. The CDR3 sequence is CASSVSRGLTEAFF. CDR3 bases: TGTGCCAGCAGCGTTTCGCGGGGGCTCACTGAAGCTTTCTTT.

The chain employs TRBV7-9 and TRBJ1-5; TRBD1 matches at 7 bases. Trimming cost V 2 bases and J 6 bases; bases outside gene matches: 1. The CDR3 runs 13 residues. CDR1 SEHNR and CDR2 FQNEAQ come from the germline V gene (reference sequence). The CDR3 DNA sequence: TGTGCCAGCAGCTTACAGGGGGGTCAGCCCCAGCATTTT. Translated: CASSLQGGQPQHF.

This clone showed up just a few times. The chain couples TRBV5-4 to TRBJ2-7; 7 bases fit TRBD1. V was pared by 0 bases and J by 2 bases, with 2 bases of the junction left unmatched. The CDR3 consists of 14 residues. Germline V lookup: CDR1 SGHNT, CDR2 YYREEE (reference sequence). CDR3 residues: CASSLVGQTYEQYF. The DNA for the CDR3 is TGTGCCAGCAGCTTGGTGGGACAGACCTACGAGCAGTACTTC.

The chain carries TRBV27 and TRBJ2-1; tentative D call: TRBD1 (5 bases). V was trimmed by 4 bases and J by 5 bases, leaving 6 bases between them. This CDR3 has 12 residues. CDR1 and CDR2 (germline): MNHEY, SMNVEV (reference sequence). CDR3 in amino acids: CASSSGNNEQFF. CDR3 coding DNA: TGTGCCAGCAGTTCAGGGAACAATGAGCAGTTCTTC.

The chain is built from TRBV4-1 and TRBJ2-1; D is possibly TRBD1 (6 bases). The CDR3 has 15 residues. Per germline, CDR1 MGHRA and CDR2 YSYEKL. V was trimmed by 3 bases and J by 0 bases, leaving 9 bases between them. The CDR3, as DNA: TGCGCCAGCAGCCATCGACAGGACTCCTACAATGAGCAGTTCTTC. Protein product: CASSHRQDSYNEQFF.

This clone was observed once. The chain joins TRBV14 to TRBJ2-3; possibly TRBD2 for D (6 bases). Trimming cost V 1 base and J 2 bases, with 13 bases left between them. The CDR3 covers 16 residues. Germline V lookup: CDR1 SGHDN, CDR2 FVKESK. CDR3 sequence reads: CASSQVADIATDTQYF. The CDR3 coding sequence is TGTGCCAGCAGCCAAGTAGCGGACATTGCCACAGATACGCAGTATTTT.

The V and J genes are TRBV18 and TRBJ1-4, with TRBD1 identical over 7 bases. Germline lookup yields CDR1 KGHSH and CDR2 LQKENI. The V and J ends lost 4 bases and 0 bases, in that order; junction bases with no gene match: 5. This CDR3 is built from 16 residues. The CDR3 DNA reads as TGTGCCAGCTCACTTGGACAGGCAGCAACTAATGAAAAACTGTTTTTT. Translating it yields CASSLGQAATNEKLFF.

The chain couples TRBV6-5 to TRBJ2-7; 11 bases line up with TRBD1. The J segment lost 6 bases and the V segment lost 0 bases, leaving 4 bases of the junction unmatched. Germline V gene data show CDR1 as MNHEY and CDR2 as SVGAGI. CDR3 length: 15 amino acids. CDR3 loop: CASSYSRTGGCEQYF. CDR3 in DNA: TGTGCCAGCAGTTACTCGAGGACAGGGGGCTGCGAGCAGTACTTC.

The V and J genes are TRBV28 and TRBJ1-5; D gene uncertain. The CDR3 totals 13 residues. Deletions cut 2 bases from V and 7 bases from J, with 9 bases between. CDR1 MDHEN and CDR2 SYDVKM come from the germline V gene. The CDR3 region has the DNA TGTGCCAGCAGTTTACCGGGTAGCCAGCCCCAGCATTTT. Amino acid sequence: CASSLPGSQPQHF. The whole variable domain, remainder taken from reference TRBV28 and TRBJ1-5, is DVKVTQSSRYLVKRTGEKVFLECVQDMDHENMFWYRQDPGLGLRLIYFSYDVKMKEKGDIPEGYSVSREKKERFSLILESASTNQTSMYLCASSLPGSQPQHFGDGTRLSIL.

This clone is a singleton in its sample. The chain is built from TRBV4-1 and TRBJ1-2; TRBD1 might be the D (5 bases). This CDR3 region has 15 residues. Trimming shortened V by 0 bases and J by 8 bases, and 16 bases separated the two germline ends. Germline assignment: CDR1 MGHRA and CDR2 YSYEKL. CDR3 coding DNA: TGCGCCAGCAGCCAAGAACTGGCCAGGGATCACGGCTACACCTTC. This translates into CASSQELARDHGYTF.

This chain joins TRBV5-1 and TRBJ2-6; a possible D gene is TRBD2 (6 bases). The V end lost 1 base, the J end lost 4 bases, and 9 bases lay between the germline ends. Germline V gene data show CDR1 as SGHRS and CDR2 as YFSETQ. CDR3 length equals 15 residues. In DNA, the CDR3 is TGCGCCAGCAGCTTGTGGGCGGGAGGGGCCAACGTCCTGACTTTC. It translates to CASSLWAGGANVLTF. Supplemented by reference TRBV5-1 and TRBJ2-6, the full variable domain reads KAGVTQTPRYLIKTRGQQVTLSCSPISGHRSVSWYQQTPGQGLQFLFEYFSETQRNKGNFPGRFSGRQFSNSRSEMNVSTLELGDSALYLCASSLWAGGANVLTFGAGSRLTVL.

The gene calls are TRBV18 and TRBJ2-1; 12 positions match TRBD2. This CDR3 has 18 residues. With 3 bases clipped from V and 8 bases from J, the junction kept 14 bases outside the gene matches. In germline, CDR1 is KGHSH, CDR2 LQKENI. DNA of the CDR3: TGTGCCAGCTCACCCCGACCTTCGACTAGCGGGAGATTATATGAGCAGTTCTTC. Its protein product is CASSPRPSTSGRLYEQFF.